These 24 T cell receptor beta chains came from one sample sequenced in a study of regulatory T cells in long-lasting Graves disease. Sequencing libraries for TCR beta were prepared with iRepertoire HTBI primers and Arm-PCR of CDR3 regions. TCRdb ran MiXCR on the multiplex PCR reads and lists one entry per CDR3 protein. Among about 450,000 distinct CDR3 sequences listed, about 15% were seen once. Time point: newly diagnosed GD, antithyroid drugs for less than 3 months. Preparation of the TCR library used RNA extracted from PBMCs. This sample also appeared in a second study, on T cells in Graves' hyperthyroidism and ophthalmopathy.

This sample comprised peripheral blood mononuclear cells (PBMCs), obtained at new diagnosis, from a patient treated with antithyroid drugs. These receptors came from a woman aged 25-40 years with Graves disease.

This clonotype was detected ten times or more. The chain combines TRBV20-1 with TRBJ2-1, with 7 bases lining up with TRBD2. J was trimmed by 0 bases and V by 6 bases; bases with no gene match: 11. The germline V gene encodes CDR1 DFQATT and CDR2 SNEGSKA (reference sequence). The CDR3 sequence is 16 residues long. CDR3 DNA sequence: TGCAGTGCCTTAATTGCCAGCGGGGACTCCTACAATGAGCAGTTCTTC. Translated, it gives CSALIASGDSYNEQFF.

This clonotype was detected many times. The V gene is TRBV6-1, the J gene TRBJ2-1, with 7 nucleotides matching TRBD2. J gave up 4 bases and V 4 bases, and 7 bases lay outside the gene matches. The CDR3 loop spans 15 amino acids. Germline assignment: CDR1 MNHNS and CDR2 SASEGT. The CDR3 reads CASSVAGVWYNEQFF. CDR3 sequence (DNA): TGTGCCAGCAGTGTGGCGGGAGTCTGGTACAATGAGCAGTTCTTC.

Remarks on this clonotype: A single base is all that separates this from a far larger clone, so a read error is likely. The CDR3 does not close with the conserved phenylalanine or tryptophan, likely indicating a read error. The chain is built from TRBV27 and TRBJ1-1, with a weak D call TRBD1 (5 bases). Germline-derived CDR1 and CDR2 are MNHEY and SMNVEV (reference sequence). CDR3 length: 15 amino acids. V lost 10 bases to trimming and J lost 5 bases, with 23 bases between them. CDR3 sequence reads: CATRAVGRVHTEAFL. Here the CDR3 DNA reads TGTGCCACCAGAGCGGTGGGGCGGGTGCATACTGAAGCTTTCTTG.

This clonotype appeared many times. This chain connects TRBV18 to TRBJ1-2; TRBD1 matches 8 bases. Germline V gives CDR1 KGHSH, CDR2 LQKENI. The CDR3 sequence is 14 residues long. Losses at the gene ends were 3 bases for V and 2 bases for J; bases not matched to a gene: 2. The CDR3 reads CASSPQGANYGYTF. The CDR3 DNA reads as TGTGCCAGCTCACCCCAGGGGGCAAACTATGGCTACACCTTC.

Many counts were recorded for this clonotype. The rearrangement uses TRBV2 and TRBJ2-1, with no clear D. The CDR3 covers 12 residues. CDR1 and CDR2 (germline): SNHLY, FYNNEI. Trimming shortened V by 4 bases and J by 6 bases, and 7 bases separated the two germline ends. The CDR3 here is CASSGTGNEQFF. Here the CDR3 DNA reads TGTGCCAGCAGTGGTACCGGCAATGAGCAGTTCTTC.

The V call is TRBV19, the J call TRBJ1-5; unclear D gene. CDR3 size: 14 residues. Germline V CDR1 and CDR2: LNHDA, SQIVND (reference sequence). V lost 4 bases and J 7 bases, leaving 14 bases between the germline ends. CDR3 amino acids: CASSKGNIRQPQHF. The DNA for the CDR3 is TGTGCCAGTAGTAAAGGGAATATCCGACAGCCCCAGCATTTT.

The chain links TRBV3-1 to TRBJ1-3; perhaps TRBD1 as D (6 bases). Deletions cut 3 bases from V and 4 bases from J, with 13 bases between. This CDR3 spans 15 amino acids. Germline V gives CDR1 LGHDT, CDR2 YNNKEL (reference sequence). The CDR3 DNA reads TGTGCCAGCAGCCAGTCAGGGGCGTGGGGAAACACCATATATTTT. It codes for CASSQSGAWGNTIYF.

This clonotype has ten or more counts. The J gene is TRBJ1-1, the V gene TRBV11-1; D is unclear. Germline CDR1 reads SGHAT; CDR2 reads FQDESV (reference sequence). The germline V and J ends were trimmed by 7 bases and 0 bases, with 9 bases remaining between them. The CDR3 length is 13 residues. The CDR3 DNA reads TGTGCCAGCAACTCCCTAGTGAACACTGAAGCTTTCTTT. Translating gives CASNSLVNTEAFF.

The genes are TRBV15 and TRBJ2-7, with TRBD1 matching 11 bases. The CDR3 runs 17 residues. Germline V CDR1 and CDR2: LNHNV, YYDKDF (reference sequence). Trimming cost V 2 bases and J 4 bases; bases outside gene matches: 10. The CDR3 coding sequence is TGTGCCACCAGCAGACCCCGTGGACAGGGGGCGGGGTACGAGCAGTACTTC. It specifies CATSRPRGQGAGYEQYF.

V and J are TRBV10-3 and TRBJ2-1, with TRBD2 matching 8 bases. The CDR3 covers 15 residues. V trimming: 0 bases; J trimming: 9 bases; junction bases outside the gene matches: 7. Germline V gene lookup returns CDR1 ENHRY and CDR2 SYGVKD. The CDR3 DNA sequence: TGTGCCATCAGTGAGTCCCGGACTAGCTTCAGTGAGCAGTTCTTC. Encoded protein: CAISESRTSFSEQFF.

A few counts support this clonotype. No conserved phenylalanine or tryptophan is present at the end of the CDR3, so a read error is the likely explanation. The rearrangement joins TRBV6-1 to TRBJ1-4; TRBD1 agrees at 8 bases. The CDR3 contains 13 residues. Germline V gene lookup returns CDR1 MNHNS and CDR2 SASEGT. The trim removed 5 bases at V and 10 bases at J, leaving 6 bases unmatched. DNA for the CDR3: TGTGCCAGCAGTCCGGACAGGGCTCGAAAACTGTTTTCT. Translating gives CASSPDRARKLFS.

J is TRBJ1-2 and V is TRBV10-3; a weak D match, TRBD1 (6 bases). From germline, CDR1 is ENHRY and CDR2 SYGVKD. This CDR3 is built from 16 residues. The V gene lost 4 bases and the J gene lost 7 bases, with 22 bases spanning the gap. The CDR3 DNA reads TGTGCCATCAGTGGTCACCTCGGGGGGCGGAATGGTGGCTACACCTTC. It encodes CAISGHLGGRNGGYTF.

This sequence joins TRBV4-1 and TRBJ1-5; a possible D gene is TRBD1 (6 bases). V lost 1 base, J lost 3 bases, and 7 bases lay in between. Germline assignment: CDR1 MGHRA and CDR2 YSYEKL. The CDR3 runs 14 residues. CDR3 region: CASSQGGLNQPQHF. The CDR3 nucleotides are TGCGCCAGCAGCCAAGGGGGGCTCAATCAGCCCCAGCATTTT.

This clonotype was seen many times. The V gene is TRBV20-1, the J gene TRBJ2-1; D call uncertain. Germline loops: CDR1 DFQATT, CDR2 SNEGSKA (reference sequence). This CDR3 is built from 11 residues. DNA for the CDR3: TGCAGCGCCCCCGGCGCCACTGAGCAGTTCTTC. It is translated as CSAPGATEQFF.

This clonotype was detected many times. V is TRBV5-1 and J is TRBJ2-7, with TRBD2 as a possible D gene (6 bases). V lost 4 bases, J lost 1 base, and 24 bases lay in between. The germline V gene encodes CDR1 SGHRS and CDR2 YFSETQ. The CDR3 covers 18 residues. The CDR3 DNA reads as TGCGCCAGCAGCCCCGTGGGGGGACGAACCATACAGTCCTACGAGCAGTACTTC. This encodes CASSPVGGRTIQSYEQYF.

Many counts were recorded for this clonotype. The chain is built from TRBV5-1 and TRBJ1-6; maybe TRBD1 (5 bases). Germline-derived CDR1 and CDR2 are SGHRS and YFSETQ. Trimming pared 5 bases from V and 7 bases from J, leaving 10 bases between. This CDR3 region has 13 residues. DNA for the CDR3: TGCGCCAGCAGACAGGATTTAAATTCACCCCTCCACTTT. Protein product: CASRQDLNSPLHF.

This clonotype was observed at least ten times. The CDR3 DNA reads TGTGCCAGCAGTGGTGGACTAGCCAGGGCAACAGATACGCAGTATTTT. Translated: CASSGGLARATDTQYF. The rearrangement uses TRBV12-3 or TRBV12-4 and TRBJ2-3, with 8 bases identical to TRBD2. The CDR3 has 16 amino acids. V was clipped by 5 bases and J by 3 bases; unmatched bases: 10.

CDR3 region: CASSPRGRGTNTEAFF. CDR3 DNA sequence: TGTGCCAGCTCCCCCCGGGGCAGGGGGACAAACACTGAAGCTTTCTTT. The genes are TRBV18 and TRBJ1-1; 7 bases match TRBD1. CDR1 and CDR2 from the germline V gene are KGHSH and LQKENI. The CDR3 sequence is 16 residues long. V trimming: 6 bases; J trimming: 2 bases; junction bases outside the gene matches: 12.

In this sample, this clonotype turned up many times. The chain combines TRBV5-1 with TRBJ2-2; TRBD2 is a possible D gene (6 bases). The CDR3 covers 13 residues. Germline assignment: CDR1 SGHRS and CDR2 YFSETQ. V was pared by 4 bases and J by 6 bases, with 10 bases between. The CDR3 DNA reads TGCGCCAGCAGCCGGGAGTGGCCCGGGGAGCTGTTTTTT. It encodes CASSREWPGELFF.

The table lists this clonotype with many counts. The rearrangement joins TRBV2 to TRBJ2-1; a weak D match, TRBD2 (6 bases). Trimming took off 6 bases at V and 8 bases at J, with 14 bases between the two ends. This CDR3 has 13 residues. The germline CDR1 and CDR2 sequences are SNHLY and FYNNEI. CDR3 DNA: TGTGCCAGCAGCCCGACTAGTTGGCATGAGCAGTTCTTC. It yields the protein CASSPTSWHEQFF.

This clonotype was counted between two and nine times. The CDR3 DNA sequence: TGTGCCAGCAGTTACCAGAACACCGGGGAGCTGTTTTTT. Translated: CASSYQNTGELFF. The V call is TRBV6-9, the J call TRBJ2-2, with D unresolved. The CDR3 contains 13 residues. CDR1 and CDR2 (germline): MNHGY, SVAAGI. Trimming took 3 bases from V and 1 from J, leaving 3 bases between them.

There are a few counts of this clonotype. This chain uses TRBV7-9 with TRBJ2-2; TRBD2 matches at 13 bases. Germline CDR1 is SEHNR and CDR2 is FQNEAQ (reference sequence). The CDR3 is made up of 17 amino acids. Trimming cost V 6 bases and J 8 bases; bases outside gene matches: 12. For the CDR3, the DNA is TGTGCCAGCAGAGGCAGCCGACTAGCGGGAGGAAAGGGGGAGCTGTTTTTT. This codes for CASRGSRLAGGKGELFF.

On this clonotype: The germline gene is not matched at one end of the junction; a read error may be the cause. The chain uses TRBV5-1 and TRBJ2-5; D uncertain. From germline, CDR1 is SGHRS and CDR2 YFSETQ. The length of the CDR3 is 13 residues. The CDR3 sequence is CASSFSQKETQHF. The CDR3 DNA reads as TGCGCCAGCAGCTTTTCCCAGAAAGAGACCCAGCACTTC.

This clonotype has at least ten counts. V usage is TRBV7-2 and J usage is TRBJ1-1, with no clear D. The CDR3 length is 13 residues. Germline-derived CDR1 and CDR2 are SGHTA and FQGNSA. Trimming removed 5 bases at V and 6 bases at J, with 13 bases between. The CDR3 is CASSPQSLAEAFF. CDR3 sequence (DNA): TGTGCCAGCAGCCCCCAGTCTCTCGCTGAAGCTTTCTTT.